The rows below give T cell receptor beta chains drawn from one sample of a study of T cells in Graves' hyperthyroidism and ophthalmopathy. TCRdb itself ran the multiplex PCR reads through MiXCR, one entry per CDR3 protein. The sample has 450,000 to 700,000 distinct CDR3 sequences; roughly 46% are singletons. Sequences were obtained from peripheral blood or thyroid tissue (not recorded which). These receptors were taken from an adult woman with Graves' disease, either hyperthyroidism or ophthalmopathy (not recorded which). CDR3s include the opening cysteine and the closing phenylalanine or tryptophan. A D gene is named only where the DNA matches it firmly. Only part of the rows carry a size: once, few, many, or a class if the clone is expanded.

clone_size	j_call	d_call	v_call	cdr3_aa	cdr3_nt
NA	TRBJ2-7	TRBD1	TRBV20-1	CSARDLRDRTYEQYF	TGCAGTGCTAGAGATTTGAGGGACAGGACCTACGAGCAGTACTTC
NA	TRBJ2-2	NA	TRBV10-3	CAISLGPTGELFF	TGTGCCATCAGCCTGGGTCCCACCGGGGAGCTGTTTTTT
many	TRBJ2-2	TRBD2	TRBV4-2	CASSHGAGLARGNTGELFF	TGTGCCAGCAGCCATGGGGCCGGACTAGCACGGGGGAACACCGGGGAGCTGTTTTTT
many	TRBJ1-4	NA	TRBV5-1	CASSLAESTGKLFF	TGCGCCAGCAGCTTGGCAGAGTCTACTGGAAAACTGTTTTTT
many	TRBJ2-7	NA	TRBV27	CASSNVGGEQYF	TGTGCCAGCAGTAACGTTGGGGGTGAGCAGTACTTC
few	TRBJ2-5	TRBD2	TRBV7-2	CASSFVAGGRETQYF	TGTGCCAGCAGCTTTGTAGCGGGAGGCAGGGAGACCCAGTACTTC
many	TRBJ2-2	TRBD2	TRBV12-3/TRBV12-4	CASSLAGGPSGELFF	TGTGCCAGCAGTTTAGCGGGAGGGCCCTCCGGGGAGCTGTTTTTT
once	TRBJ1-2	NA	TRBV29-1	CSVDAPGKGGGYTF	TGCAGCGTCGATGCCCCAGGCAAGGGAGGTGGCTACACCTTC
NA	TRBJ2-7	NA	TRBV29-1	CSVVTGAGYEQYF	TGCAGCGTTGTGACGGGGGCGGGCTACGAGCAGTACTTC
NA	TRBJ1-2	NA	TRBV3-1	CASSPRGGVYGYTF	TGTGCCAGCAGCCCTCGCGGCGGGGTCTATGGCTACACCTTC
NA	TRBJ1-5	TRBD1	TRBV5-1	CASSLGEGAGSNQPQHF	TGCGCCAGCAGCTTGGGTGAGGGGGCTGGAAGCAATCAGCCCCAGCATTTT
many	TRBJ1-3	NA	TRBV14	CASSQRASGNTIYF	TGTGCCAGCAGCCAGCGGGCGTCGGGAAACACCATATATTTT
many	TRBJ1-2	NA	TRBV6-2/TRBV6-3	CASSYSIAGGYTF	TGTGCCAGCAGTTACTCGATAGCGGGTGGCTACACCTTC
NA	TRBJ1-5	NA	TRBV20-1	CSASEVVLSNQPQHF	TGCAGTGCCAGCGAGGTTGTCCTTAGCAATCAGCCCCAGCATTTT
few	TRBJ2-7	TRBD1	TRBV27	CASRRDRESSYEQYF	TGTGCCAGCAGACGGGACAGGGAGAGCTCCTACGAGCAGTACTTC
many	TRBJ1-5	NA	TRBV6-5	CASSQAGRDQPQHF	TGTGCCAGCAGCCAGGCCGGTCGGGATCAGCCCCAGCATTTT
NA	TRBJ2-2	NA	TRBV9	CASSYTETELFF	TGTGCCAGCAGCTATACAGAGACCGAGCTGTTTTTT